Described below is a single TCR beta chain sequence and its context. Its antigen is undetermined. This specimen belongs to a study of shared clonotypes between healthy human individuals. Study findings and constraints: Memory subsets had estimated richness that was generally smaller than that of naive subsets. Rarefaction gave evidence that sorted-subset sequencing remained incomplete despite large depth.

The repertoire was sequenced with immunoSEQ multiplex PCR; TCRdb's copy has only in-frame clones and lacks some. The sample includes some 2,000,000 clones, under 97% of them seen just once. The germline CDR1 and CDR2 sequences are GTSNPN and SVGIG (reference sequence). The germline V and J ends were trimmed by 2 bases and 5 bases, with 10 bases remaining between them. The CDR3 consists of 13 residues. This chain links TRBV30 with TRBJ2-1; D gene uncertain. This clonotype originated in a man aged 18 to 29 in good health. The sequenced material came from naive CD4+ T cells sorted from blood. This sample's subset: CD45RA+ positively selected. The CDR3 is CAWSIGLNNEQFF. Written as DNA, the CDR3 is TGTGCCTGGAGTATTGGGCTAAACAATGAGCAGTTCTTC. The whole variable domain, remainder taken from reference TRBV30 and TRBJ2-1, is SQTIHQWPATLVQPVGSPLSLECTVEGTSNPNLYWYRQAAGRGLQLLFYSVGIGQISSEVPQNLSASRPQDRQFILSSKKLLLSDSGFYLCAWSIGLNNEQFFGPGTRLTVL.